This entry features one TCR beta chain sequence. The sample originates from a study of CD8 T cells in Susac syndrome. The study sequenced TCR beta in blood CD8+ and CD4+ T cells. Healthy donors, matched for age and sex, constituted the control group. Germline CDR1 and CDR2: PRHDT and FYEKMQ (reference sequence). The V and J ends lost 4 bases and 6 bases respectively, with 12 bases between them. CDR3 size: 13 residues. An input of about 0.5 to 1 ug of RNA was subjected to reverse transcription using random hexamers. The immunoSEQ assay covered 54 Vbeta and 13 Jbeta segments for CDR3. TCRdb passed the immunoSEQ multiplex PCR reads through MiXCR, listing each CDR3 protein once. This table holds approximately 190,000 distinct CDR3 sequences, approximately 95% found once.

The rearrangement uses TRBV13 and TRBJ1-1; a weak D match, TRBD1 (5 bases). The sample consisted of CD4+ T cells from PBMCs. The origin of this receptor is a human donor in good health. The CDR3 region has the DNA TGTGCCAGCAGCTACTGGGGGGTCGCTGAAGCTTTCTTT. It specifies CASSYWGVAEAFF.